Sequencing of this TCR beta chain was carried out in a study of identical twins listed by TCRdb under 2016. About the full investigation: To test whether fetal clonotypes persist, this study deep-sequenced TCR alpha and beta repertoires from monozygotic twins, from unrelated adults of various ages, and from cord blood. To rule out contamination, the twin experiments were replicated at different times with different library preparation protocols. Study-wide conclusions, independent of this receptor: Out-of-frame TCR alpha sequences shared between twins showed an excess of low generation-probability sequences compared with coincidental sharing between unrelated individuals. Conclusions relied on cross-sectional statistical analysis, since the same donors could not be followed over many years. Invariant T cells such as MAIT and iNKT could partly confound zero-insertion analyses, although diverse VJ usage argued against such confounding for most clonotypes. In monozygotic twins, recombination models systematically underestimated out-of-frame TCR alpha sharing, but the models matched the sharing seen between unrelated individuals. Excess twin sharing in beta out-of-frame sequences was weaker because fewer shared sequences lowered the signal-to-noise ratio. Fewer insertions were carried by abundant cord blood beta clonotypes, a similar but weaker trend appeared in young adult naive repertoires, and no such trend appeared in memory repertoires.

Receptor libraries were prepared by 5' RACE. For sequencing, an Illumina HiSeq 2000 was employed. Template switching added a universal primer binding site, and the final cDNA carried a unique molecular identifier that allowed TCR cDNA molecules to be counted accurately. Specific primers in the conserved constant-segment region were used to synthesize first-strand cDNA for TCR alpha and beta chains. Each cDNA library was double barcoded, with a SMART-Mk sample barcode plus Illumina barcodes, to control for contamination. TruSeq adapter sequences and Illumina sample barcodes were added in two successive PCR steps. Sequencing of the TCR alpha and beta cDNA libraries was done on the Illumina HiSeq platform using custom primers. Turning to the authors' computational methods: MiGEC was used to process raw reads and extract unique molecular identifiers, and MiXCR was used to find CDR3 positions. For each individual, recombination models were inferred using an EM algorithm with the repgenHMM and IGoR tools. The analysis of shared clonotypes was done with the tcR package in R, with sharing normalized by the product of cloneset sizes. Out-of-frame nonproductive sequences were analyzed to study raw recombination free of thymic and clonal selection effects. TCRdb reanalyzed the raw reads on its own, using fastp at Q25 for trimming and MiXCR for clone calling, and kept in-frame beta chains. Every CDR3 protein is listed once, alongside the most common genes and DNA of its rows. The V and J calls here are based on TCRdb, not the publication. This sample is represented by roughly 250,000 distinct CDR3 sequences; over 11% of them were singletons. The top ten hold approximately 8.8% of the sample.

All donors were healthy Caucasians. Miltenyi CD45RO+ enrichment and human naive T-cell isolation kits were used to isolate memory (CD45RO+) and naive T cells from PBMC. There are many counts of this clonotype. There is no known antigen for this receptor. Nothing much larger sits one base from this clone, and base qualities are not available. The junction carries 13 bases between V and J, which are trimmed by 2 bases and 2 bases respectively. CDR1 and CDR2 are drawn from the germline V gene (reference sequence): DFQATT, SNEGSKA. The CDR3 starts with the cysteine, ends with the phenylalanine, and has 14 residues. Only the CDR3 DNA is retained, 42 bases long and in frame from the first base.

The V gene is TRBV20-1 and the J gene is TRBJ2-7; the D gene could be either TRBD1 or TRBD2, each agreeing at 5 bases. Sequences were obtained from memory (CD45RO+) T cells sorted from blood. The cell subset or site label on this specimen signifies: CD45RO+ enriched T cells. The receptor's source is a woman between 18 and 29 years old in good health. The DNA reads TGCAGTGCTAGAACCGGCAGGGAGCCCTACGAGCAGTACTTC. Translated, it reads CSARTGREPYEQYF.